One sample yielded the 28 T cell receptor beta chains listed below, sequenced in a study of memory CD4+ T cells and cytomegalovirus serostatus. Single viable CD3+CD4+CD8-CD45RO+ cells were sorted as the memory CD4+ T cells. TCRdb's copy holds only in-frame clones and misses some; the assay was immunoSEQ multiplex PCR. Among tens of thousands of clones listed, 65% to 85% were seen once. What was sequenced was memory CD4+ T cells from blood. These receptors were obtained from an adult in good health and CMV-seropositive.

This chain joins TRBV30 and TRBJ1-5, with D possibly TRBD1 on 5 matching bases. The CDR3 loop spans 14 amino acids. CDR1 is GTSNPN, CDR2 SVGIG, per germline (reference sequence). The V end was cut by 0 bases, the J end by 6 bases, with 12 bases between. In DNA form, the CDR3 reads TGTGCCTGGAGTGTGGGGGGGTACACTCAGCCCCAGCATTTT. Its translation is CAWSVGGYTQPQHF. Filled out from reference TRBV30 and TRBJ1-5, the complete variable domain reads SQTIHQWPATLVQPVGSPLSLECTVEGTSNPNLYWYRQAAGRGLQLLFYSVGIGQISSEVPQNLSASRPQDRQFILSSKKLLLSDSGFYLCAWSVGGYTQPQHFGDGTRLSIL.

The genes are TRBV27 and TRBJ2-5, with D tentatively TRBD1 (7 bases). CDR1 MNHEY and CDR2 SMNVEV come from the germline V gene (reference sequence). The V gene lost 5 bases and the J gene lost 2 bases, with 18 bases spanning the gap. There are 16 residues in the CDR3. This CDR3 reads CASSRWGDSRQETQYF. Written as DNA, the CDR3 is TGTGCCAGCAGTCGCTGGGGGGACAGCCGTCAAGAGACCCAGTACTTC.

The V call is TRBV27, the J call TRBJ1-2; 8 bases agree with TRBD1. Trimming took 4 bases from V and 4 from J; bases not matched to a gene: 8. Germline CDR1 MNHEY, CDR2 SMNVEV (reference sequence). CDR3 length equals 15 residues. The CDR3 DNA reads TGTGCCAGCAGTTCCCCCTCGACAGGGGCCTATGGCTACACCTTC. It specifies CASSSPSTGAYGYTF.

The V and J genes are TRBV30 and TRBJ1-1; TRBD1 matches at 9 bases. The J segment lost 7 bases and the V segment lost 0 bases, leaving 9 bases of the junction unmatched. Germline values: CDR1 GTSNPN, CDR2 SVGIG (reference sequence). This CDR3 has 15 amino acids. For the CDR3, the DNA is TGTGCCTGGAGTGTAGTGATTAGACAGGGGGGTGAAGCTTTCTTT. It is translated as CAWSVVIRQGGEAFF.

Points on this clone: The sample carries other DNA sequences with the same CDR3. The rearrangement uses TRBV7-2 and TRBJ2-3, with a tentative D call TRBD2 (6 bases). V dropped 5 bases and J dropped 0 bases, with 12 bases sitting between them. The CDR3 covers 15 residues. Per the germline V gene, CDR1 is SGHTA and CDR2 is FQGNSA. This CDR3 reads CASSPDYLSTDTQYF. The CDR3 nucleotides read TGTGCCAGCAGCCCGGACTACCTTAGCACAGATACGCAGTATTTT.

The chain links TRBV6-5 to TRBJ1-5; 8 bases align to TRBD1. The germline V gene encodes CDR1 MNHEY and CDR2 SVGAGI. The V segment lost 8 bases and the J segment 1 base; nucleotides outside the gene matches: 4. The CDR3 consists of 14 residues. The CDR3 DNA follows: TGTGCCAGCCGTCGGACAGGGAGCAATCAGCCCCAGCATTTT. This translates into CASRRTGSNQPQHF.

The chain combines TRBV4-2 with TRBJ1-1; 7 bases fit TRBD1. After removal of 4 bases from V and 0 bases from J, the junction contained 5 bases not matched to a gene. CDR3 length equals 15 residues. Germline V CDR1 and CDR2: LGHNA, YNFKEQ. The CDR3 sequence is CASSPRDSVNTEAFF. The CDR3 nucleotides are TGTGCCAGCAGCCCGAGGGACAGTGTGAACACTGAAGCTTTCTTT.

The chain uses TRBV7-2 and TRBJ2-4; D is perhaps TRBD1 (5 bases). Germline lookup yields CDR1 SGHTA and CDR2 FQGNSA. Deletions cut 4 bases from V and 0 bases from J, with 7 bases between. The CDR3 contains 14 residues. CDR3 region: CASSSGIAKNIQYF. CDR3 DNA sequence: TGTGCCAGCAGCTCAGGGATAGCCAAAAACATTCAGTACTTC.

This clone appeared a single time. This chain links TRBV15 with TRBJ1-2, with TRBD1 matching 7 bases. Unmatched junction bases numbered 15, after V lost 0 bases and J lost 8 bases. Germline values: CDR1 LNHNV, CDR2 YYDKDF (reference sequence). The CDR3 consists of 17 residues. As DNA, the CDR3 is TGTGCCACCAGCAGAGATCTAGGGGGCGCGGTACTAGGCGGCTACACCTTC. Translating gives CATSRDLGGAVLGGYTF.

This sequence joins TRBV10-2 and TRBJ1-1; D unresolved. This CDR3 region has 15 residues. V lost 4 bases and J 1 base, leaving 13 bases between the germline ends. Germline values: CDR1 WSHSY, CDR2 SAAADI. The CDR3 DNA follows: TGCGCCAGCAGTGCCAAGGAGGGAGGGAACACTGAAGCTTTCTTT. Protein sequence: CASSAKEGGNTEAFF.

The rearrangement joins TRBV15 to TRBJ1-1; D possibly corresponds to TRBD1 (5 bases). V was pared by 7 bases and J by 5 bases, with 17 bases between. Germline lookup yields CDR1 LNHNV and CDR2 YYDKDF (reference sequence). The CDR3 loop spans 14 amino acids. The CDR3 DNA reads as TGTGCCACCACCCCCCGCCAGGGAGGAACTGAAGCTTTCTTT. Amino acid sequence: CATTPRQGGTEAFF.

V is TRBV7-2 and J is TRBJ2-6, with D possibly being TRBD2 (6 bases). CDR3 length: 15 amino acids. Germline-derived CDR1 and CDR2 are SGHTA and FQGNSA. The V end was cut by 4 bases, the J end by 3 bases, with 10 bases between. The CDR3 region has the DNA TGTGCCAGCAGCTCCCAGGGAGGTGGGGCCAACGTCCTGACTTTC. This codes for CASSSQGGGANVLTF.

V usage is TRBV4-3 and J usage is TRBJ2-2; D is unresolved. Germline V gene lookup returns CDR1 LGHNA and CDR2 YSLEER. This CDR3 region has 14 residues. V was pared by 3 bases and J by 8 bases, with 13 bases between. CDR3 amino acids: CASSQHATRGELFF. The CDR3 region has the DNA TGCGCCAGCAGCCAGCATGCGACCAGGGGGGAGCTGTTTTTT.

This clone turned up a few times. The sample holds other DNA sequences that translate to the same CDR3. V is TRBV4-3 and J is TRBJ2-5, with 7 bases that match TRBD1. Germline lookup yields CDR1 LGHNA and CDR2 YSLEER. The CDR3 sequence is 14 residues long. The V gene end was trimmed by 1 base and the J gene end by 5 bases; junction bases not matched to a gene: 4. Here the CDR3 DNA reads TGCGCCAGCAGCCAAGGACAGGGAAGGGAGACCCAGTACTTC. Its translation: CASSQGQGRETQYF.

This chain joins TRBV18 and TRBJ2-3; D remains ambiguous. In germline, CDR1 is KGHSH, CDR2 LQKENI. The V end lost 5 bases, the J end lost 2 bases, and 14 bases lay between the germline ends. The CDR3 sequence is 15 residues long. The CDR3 region is CASSEMSLITDTQYF. In nucleotides, the CDR3 is TGTGCCAGCTCAGAAATGAGCCTAATCACAGATACGCAGTATTTT.

J is TRBJ2-7 and V is TRBV27, with TRBD1 as a possible D gene (6 bases). This CDR3 spans 14 amino acids. V was cut by 2 bases and J by 2 bases, with 10 bases left in between. CDR1 and CDR2 from the germline V gene are MNHEY and SMNVEV (reference sequence). The DNA for the CDR3 is TGTGCCAGCAGTTTACAGGGGAAAACCTACGAGCAGTACTTC. As protein: CASSLQGKTYEQYF.

The CDR3 DNA reads TGTGCCAGCAGCCAAGCTCTAACCGGGGAGCTGTTTTTT. Protein: CASSQALTGELFF. This chain connects TRBV14 to TRBJ2-2; D is ambiguous. V lost 1 base to trimming and J lost 5 bases, with 5 bases between them. Germline-derived CDR1 and CDR2 are SGHDN and FVKESK. This CDR3 contains 13 residues.

This clone is a singleton in its sample. The chain joins TRBV7-2 to TRBJ1-2; D is possibly TRBD1 (5 bases). This CDR3 region has 15 residues. V lost 3 bases, J lost 4 bases, and 15 bases lay in between. Per the germline V gene, CDR1 is SGHTA and CDR2 is FQGNSA. The CDR3 coding sequence is TGTGCCAGCAGCTTTGGGCAGGGTGTTGGCTATGGCTACACCTTC. This codes for CASSFGQGVGYGYTF. Using reference TRBV7-2 and TRBJ1-2 for the parts outside the CDR3, the full variable domain is GAGVSQSPSNKVTEKGKDVELRCDPISGHTALYWYRQSLGQGLEFLIYFQGNSAPDKSGLPSDRFSAERTGGSVSTLTIQRTQQEDSAVYLCASSFGQGVGYGYTFGSGTRLTVV.

In its sample, this clone was seen once. This chain joins TRBV9 and TRBJ1-5; D gene unclear. The germline CDR1 and CDR2 sequences are SGDLS and YYNGEE. The CDR3 runs 13 residues. The germline V and J ends were trimmed by 2 bases and 1 base, with 4 bases remaining between them. CDR3 sequence: CASSVGSNQPQHF. CDR3 nucleotide sequence: TGTGCCAGCAGCGTCGGGAGCAATCAGCCCCAGCATTTT. Combining the CDR3 with reference TRBV9 and TRBJ1-5 gives the whole variable domain DSGVTQTPKHLITATGQRVTLRCSPRSGDLSVYWYQQSLDQGLQFLIQYYNGEERAKGNILERFSAQQFPDLHSELNLSSLELGDSALYFCASSVGSNQPQHFGDGTRLSIL.

CDR3 protein: CASSRDRGTYQPQHF. DNA for the CDR3: TGTGCCAGCAGCCGTGACAGGGGCACTTATCAGCCCCAGCATTTT. The chain combines TRBV7-8 with TRBJ1-5; 8 nucleotides align to TRBD1. Germline loops: CDR1 SGHVS, CDR2 FQNEAQ. The CDR3 runs to 15 residues. V shed 5 bases and J 5 bases; nucleotides not matched to a gene: 8.

V is TRBV18 and J is TRBJ1-1; D may be TRBD1 (5 bases). CDR1 is KGHSH and CDR2 is LQKENI in the germline V gene. The CDR3 is 17 residues long. V lost 3 bases, J lost 2 bases, and 19 bases lay in between. The CDR3 nucleotides read TGTGCCAGCTCACCCCAGCGTGAGATGGGGGAAAACACTGAAGCTTTCTTT. Translation: CASSPQREMGENTEAFF.

V usage is TRBV7-2 and J usage is TRBJ2-1, with TRBD2 matching 8 bases. Germline CDR1 SGHTA, CDR2 FQGNSA. The J segment lost 1 base and the V segment lost 1 base, leaving 6 bases of the junction unmatched. CDR3 length: 17 residues. DNA for the CDR3: TGTGCCAGCAGCTTAGAGGGACTAGTCCCTTCCTACAATGAGCAGTTCTTC. This gives the protein CASSLEGLVPSYNEQFF.

This clone was detected only a few times. J is TRBJ2-7 and V is TRBV5-1, with 7 bases aligning to TRBD1. Trimming removed 0 bases from V and 4 bases from J; junction bases left unmatched: 10. CDR3 size: 16 residues. Germline V gives CDR1 SGHRS, CDR2 YFSETQ. CDR3 sequence reads: CASSLGEGGRGYEQYF. The CDR3 DNA reads TGCGCCAGCAGCTTGGGCGAAGGGGGCAGGGGATACGAGCAGTACTTC.

The V call is TRBV2, the J call TRBJ2-1; no definite D call. Trimming removed 6 bases from V and 0 bases from J, with 9 bases in between. The length of the CDR3 is 14 residues. From germline, CDR1 is SNHLY and CDR2 FYNNEI. The CDR3 sequence is CASRGHSSYNEQFF. The CDR3, as DNA: TGTGCCAGCAGGGGCCACAGCTCCTACAATGAGCAGTTCTTC.

This clone was detected once. The CDR3 nucleotides are TGCGCCAGCAGCGACGGACAGGGGATGACCGGGGAGCTGTTTTTT. Translated: CASSDGQGMTGELFF. The chain combines TRBV5-1 with TRBJ2-2; TRBD1 matches 9 bases. This CDR3 has 15 residues. J gave up 5 bases and V 4 bases, and 6 bases lay outside the gene matches. Germline loops: CDR1 SGHRS, CDR2 YFSETQ.

CDR3 sequence: CASSLPRRLAGGADTQYF. Here the CDR3 DNA reads TGTGCCAGCAGCTTACCTCGGCGGCTAGCGGGAGGGGCAGATACGCAGTATTTT. The chain is built from TRBV7-9 and TRBJ2-3, with 12 bases that match TRBD2. V lost 2 bases, J lost 4 bases, and 10 bases stayed unmatched. Germline CDR1 and CDR2: SEHNR and FQNEAQ (reference sequence). The CDR3 has 18 residues.

V usage is TRBV30 and J usage is TRBJ2-7; D remains unclear. Trimming stripped 2 bases from V and 5 bases from J, with 10 bases between. CDR3 length equals 12 residues. The germline CDR1 and CDR2 sequences are GTSNPN and SVGIG (reference sequence). CDR3 sequence reads: CAWSRWQNEQYF. DNA for the CDR3: TGTGCCTGGAGTCGGTGGCAAAACGAGCAGTACTTC.

The chain carries TRBV28 and TRBJ1-4; no firm D call. Germline V gives CDR1 MDHEN, CDR2 SYDVKM. The CDR3 loop spans 14 amino acids. V was clipped by 1 base and J by 3 bases, with 6 bases between them. The CDR3: CASSLSGSNEKLFF. The CDR3 coding sequence is TGTGCCAGCAGTTTATCTGGGTCTAATGAAAAACTGTTTTTT.